The 30 T cell receptor beta chains below all came from one sample that was sequenced in a study of metastatic and nonmetastatic thyroid tumors. No treatment had been given to any patient before thyroid surgery. With MiXCR, TCRdb called clones anew from the PCR reads. Among about 14,000 clones listed, approximately 25% were seen once. What was sequenced was tumor tissue. The receptors were gathered from a female donor with papillary thyroid cancer or a benign thyroid nodule (not recorded which). Some clones in this sample may be carry-over from other donors' samples.

This clone turned up a few times. The rearrangement uses TRBV6-1 and TRBJ2-5; 7 bases are a match to TRBD2. The V segment lost 7 bases and the J segment 5 bases; nucleotides outside the gene matches: 22. The germline gives CDR1 MNHNS, CDR2 SASEGT. CDR3 length equals 18 residues. Here the CDR3 reads CASIRTPSLSGIGETQYF. CDR3 DNA sequence: TGTGCCAGCATCCGCACCCCCTCCCTGAGCGGGATAGGGGAGACCCAGTACTTC.

This clone showed up many times. The J gene is TRBJ2-7, the V gene TRBV20-1, with 11 bases lining up with TRBD1. J was trimmed by 0 bases and V by 1 base; bases with no gene match: 8. Germline V gene lookup returns CDR1 DFQATT and CDR2 SNEGSKA (reference sequence). This CDR3 region has 17 residues. The CDR3 region is CSARATDRGLDSYEQYF. DNA of the CDR3: TGCAGTGCTAGAGCTACGGACAGGGGGCTGGACTCCTACGAGCAGTACTTC.

This clone was seen only a few times. The rearrangement links TRBV11-2 to TRBJ1-2, with 8 bases matching TRBD1. Trimming removed 5 bases from V and 2 bases from J; junction bases left unmatched: 4. The germline V gene has CDR1 SGHAT and CDR2 FQNNGV. The CDR3 consists of 14 residues. The CDR3 loop reads CASSPGDRNYGYTF. Written as DNA, the CDR3 is TGTGCCAGCAGCCCGGGGGACAGGAACTATGGCTACACCTTC.

This clone was recorded many times. V usage is TRBV5-1 and J usage is TRBJ2-3; D remains unclear. The germline V and J ends were trimmed by 0 bases and 6 bases, with 11 bases remaining between them. Germline CDR1 reads SGHRS; CDR2 reads YFSETQ. This CDR3 is 14 amino acids long. The CDR3 loop is CASSLVGQTDTQYF. The CDR3 DNA is TGCGCCAGCAGCTTGGTGGGCCAGACGGATACGCAGTATTTT.

The CDR3 protein is CASSLGWPGQGNGYTF. For the CDR3, the DNA is TGTGCCAGCAGCTTAGGCTGGCCGGGACAGGGGAATGGCTACACCTTC. V usage is TRBV7-2 and J usage is TRBJ1-2; 10 bases are a match to TRBD1. Germline V gene lookup returns CDR1 SGHTA and CDR2 FQGNSA. CDR3 length equals 16 residues. Trimming at V came to 1 base and at J to 6 bases, leaving 8 bases not matched to a gene.

This clone was picked up many times. The sample carries other DNA sequences with the same CDR3. Written as DNA, the CDR3 is TGTGCCAGCAGCTGGAGGACAGGCGGTTATGAGCAGTTCTTC. Translating gives CASSWRTGGYEQFF. The chain employs TRBV5-4 and TRBJ2-1; 7 positions match TRBD1. V gave up 3 bases and J gave up 8 bases; unmatched junction bases: 8. CDR1 is SGHNT, CDR2 YYREEE, per germline (reference sequence). The CDR3 has 14 amino acids.

Many counts were recorded for this clone. V usage is TRBV3-1 and J usage is TRBJ2-6; perhaps TRBD1 as D (5 bases). CDR1 is LGHDT, CDR2 YNNKEL, per germline (reference sequence). Trimming removed 2 bases from V and 0 bases from J, with 14 bases in between. The length of the CDR3 is 18 residues. The CDR3 loop is CASSQSAGSLSGANVLTF. The DNA of the CDR3 is TGTGCCAGCAGCCAATCGGCAGGGTCCCTCTCTGGGGCCAACGTCCTGACTTTC.

Only one count was recorded for this clone. DNA of the CDR3: TGCGCCAGCAGCCAAGCCGACAGGGATACAGATACGCAGTATTTT. Protein sequence: CASSQADRDTDTQYF. The chain has TRBV4-1 and TRBJ2-3, with 7 bases identical to TRBD1. Unmatched junction bases numbered 4, after V lost 1 base and J lost 3 bases. The germline gives CDR1 MGHRA, CDR2 YSYEKL. This CDR3 has 15 residues.

By share, this clone counts as medium-sized. The chain joins TRBV30 to TRBJ2-7, with D perhaps matching TRBD1 (6 bases). Germline-derived CDR1 and CDR2 are GTSNPN and SVGIG (reference sequence). V lost 1 base and J 0 bases, leaving 7 bases between the germline ends. The CDR3 has 13 residues. The CDR3 protein is CAWSGDNSYEQYF. DNA for the CDR3: TGTGCCTGGAGTGGGGACAACTCCTACGAGCAGTACTTC.

This chain links TRBV13 with TRBJ2-1, with D possibly matching TRBD1 (6 bases). This CDR3 comprises 15 residues. The germline V gene encodes CDR1 PRHDT and CDR2 FYEKMQ (reference sequence). The germline V and J ends were trimmed by 3 bases and 8 bases, with 17 bases remaining between them. The CDR3 is CASSLLSQGMHEQFF. In DNA form, the CDR3 reads TGTGCCAGCAGCTTGCTTTCACAGGGAATGCATGAGCAGTTCTTC.

This clone was picked up a small number of times. This sequence joins TRBV20-1 and TRBJ2-7; D perhaps matches TRBD2 (6 bases). The CDR3 runs 16 residues. V lost 5 bases and J 4 bases, leaving 24 bases between the germline ends. Germline-derived CDR1 and CDR2 are DFQATT and SNEGSKA (reference sequence). The CDR3 region has the DNA TGCAGTGCTTTCACTCCTTTAGCGGTCCCTCAGTACGAGCAGTACTTC. It codes for CSAFTPLAVPQYEQYF.

This clone was observed a few times. The rearrangement joins TRBV6-4 to TRBJ2-2; D may be TRBD2 (6 bases). Trimming left V 4 bases short and J 3 bases short, with 15 bases between. Germline V gene data show CDR1 as MRHNA and CDR2 as SNTAGT. The CDR3 is made up of 16 amino acids. DNA for the CDR3: TGTGCCAGCAGTGGTCCTAGTGGAGGGGACACCGGGGAGCTGTTTTTT. This gives the protein CASSGPSGGDTGELFF.

This clone occurred a few times. A read error may account for a junction end that differs from germline. The chain has TRBV29-1 and TRBJ2-6, with D unresolved. The CDR3 totals 12 residues. CDR1 SQVTM and CDR2 ANQGSEA come from the germline V gene. The CDR3 protein is CCVASVANVLTF. DNA of the CDR3: TGCTGCGTTGCATCGGTGGCCAACGTCCTGACTTTC.

This clone is labeled as medium-sized. The CDR3 region has the DNA TGTGCCAGCAGCGGACAGGGATACACTGAAGCTTTCTTT. It encodes CASSGQGYTEAFF. This chain uses TRBV7-2 with TRBJ1-1, with TRBD1 matching over 8 bases. Per the germline V gene, CDR1 is SGHTA and CDR2 is FQGNSA. V lost 5 bases and J lost 3; bases outside the gene matches: 2. CDR3 length: 13 residues.

In this sample, this clone turned up many times. This chain links TRBV29-1 with TRBJ2-1; D remains ambiguous. The germline V and J ends were trimmed by 8 bases and 9 bases, with 11 bases remaining between them. Germline values: CDR1 SQVTM, CDR2 ANQGSEA. The CDR3 is 10 amino acids. Written as DNA, the CDR3 is TGCAGCTCCTCCTATGGTGAGCAGTTCTTC. Its protein product is CSSSYGEQFF.

By proportion, this clone is medium-sized. As DNA, the CDR3 is TGTGCCAGCAGCCGCTCGGGCAGGGGTTCCTACGAGCAGTACTTC. Its translation: CASSRSGRGSYEQYF. The V gene is TRBV3-1, the J gene TRBJ2-7, with D maybe TRBD1 (6 bases). This CDR3 has 15 residues. The V end was cut by 4 bases, the J end by 1 base, with 14 bases between. Germline V gene sequence: CDR1 LGHDT, CDR2 YNNKEL (reference sequence).

This clone was recorded at least ten times. This chain connects TRBV6-1 to TRBJ2-1; D may be TRBD2 (5 bases). The germline CDR1 and CDR2 sequences are MNHNS and SASEGT. This CDR3 comprises 15 residues. Trimming removed 1 base from V and 6 bases from J, with 13 bases in between. The chain's CDR3 is CASSEGTQHRNEQFF. The CDR3 DNA is TGTGCCAGCAGTGAAGGGACTCAACACCGCAATGAGCAGTTCTTC.

The chain employs TRBV20-1 and TRBJ2-1; no clear D gene. V lost 5 bases and J 0 bases, leaving 20 bases between the germline ends. The CDR3 spans 17 residues. The germline CDR1 and CDR2 sequences are DFQATT and SNEGSKA (reference sequence). CDR3 nucleotide sequence: TGCAGTGCTGCAGGTTATACGGGTACGAGCTCCTACAATGAGCAGTTCTTC. This translates into CSAAGYTGTSSYNEQFF.

There are a few counts of this clone. The CDR3 is CASSRQGYEQYF. CDR3 nucleotides: TGTGCCAGCAGTCGACAGGGGTACGAGCAGTACTTC. This chain connects TRBV28 to TRBJ2-7, with TRBD1 identical over 8 bases. Germline CDR1 MDHEN, CDR2 SYDVKM. The CDR3 length is 12 residues. The junction had 1 base not matched to a gene; V was cut back by 5 bases and J by 4 bases.

This clone was seen only a few times. The CDR3 does not close with the conserved phenylalanine or tryptophan, likely indicating a read error. Here the CDR3 reads CARSPQVLNIQYL. CDR3 nucleotides: TGTGCCAGAAGTCCCCAGGTCTTAAACATTCAGTACTTA. The J gene is TRBJ2-4, the V gene TRBV28; D is undetermined. V lost 9 bases to trimming and J lost 6 bases, with 15 bases between them. This CDR3 spans 13 amino acids. Germline V gene sequence: CDR1 MDHEN, CDR2 SYDVKM.

This clone is labeled as medium-sized (0.01 to 0.1%). V gene TRBV12-3 or TRBV12-4 combines with J gene TRBJ2-1; 7 nucleotides line up with TRBD2. The CDR3 contains 15 residues. After removal of 0 bases from V and 8 bases from J, the junction contained 7 bases not matched to a gene. CDR3 sequence: CASSLAGGLGDEQFF. CDR3 DNA: TGTGCCAGCAGTTTAGCGGGAGGGCTTGGCGATGAGCAGTTCTTC.

This clone appeared once. A read error may account for a junction end that differs from germline. The rearrangement links TRBV5-1 to TRBJ2-2; D uncertain. There are 13 residues in the CDR3. Germline V gene data show CDR1 as SGHRS and CDR2 as YFSETQ. This CDR3 reads CASSFGATGELSF. CDR3 DNA: TGCGCCAGCAGCTTTGGTGCCACCGGTGAGCTGTCTTTT.

On this clone: Given a much more abundant clone one base away, this may be a read error. The genes are TRBV5-1 and TRBJ2-3; D gene uncertain. Germline CDR1 SGHRS, CDR2 YFSETQ. CDR3 size: 14 residues. The CDR3 bases are TGCTCCAGCAGCTTGGAGAGTCACACAGATACGCAGTATTTT. Encoded protein: CSSSLESHTDTQYF.

This clone is medium-sized (0.01 to 0.1%) within its sample. The chain joins TRBV2 to TRBJ1-5; no definite D call. Germline CDR1 is SNHLY and CDR2 is FYNNEI. V was trimmed by 3 bases and J by 4 bases, leaving 7 bases between them. The CDR3 totals 13 residues. The CDR3, as DNA: TGTGCCAGCAGTGATGAGGTGAATCAGCCCCAGCATTTT. It yields the protein CASSDEVNQPQHF.

Comment on this clone: This is likely a read error, given that the CDR3 carries no conserved phenylalanine or tryptophan at its end. V usage is TRBV19 and J usage is TRBJ1-5; no reliable D call. V lost 2 bases and J 4 bases, leaving 12 bases between the germline ends. The CDR3 has 15 amino acids. Germline CDR1 and CDR2: LNHDA and SQIVND (reference sequence). The chain's CDR3 is CASSILQDGNQPQHV. CDR3 DNA sequence: TGTGCCAGTAGTATACTCCAGGACGGGAATCAGCCCCAGCATGTT.

The chain recombines TRBV20-1 with TRBJ2-1, with a weak D call TRBD2 (5 bases). The V gene's germline CDR1 is DFQATT and CDR2 SNEGSKA (reference sequence). V dropped 5 bases and J dropped 1 base, with 9 bases sitting between them. The CDR3 spans 13 residues. CDR3 protein: CSAPRRSYNEQFF. In nucleotides, the CDR3 is TGCAGTGCTCCTAGGAGGTCCTACAATGAGCAGTTCTTC.

This clone was seen ten or more times. The chain has TRBV2 and TRBJ1-2; 7 bases align to TRBD1. The CDR3 runs 12 residues. Trimming took 8 bases from V and 8 from J; bases not matched to a gene: 8. Germline-derived CDR1 and CDR2 are SNHLY and FYNNEI. The CDR3 DNA reads as TGTGCCAGCGTACCGACAGGGTCCGGCTACACCTTC. It codes for CASVPTGSGYTF.

This clone was seen repeatedly, ten times or more. For the CDR3, the DNA is TGTGCCAGCAGTGGGGGGGACACTTGGCCGCGCAATGAGCAGTTCTTC. Residues: CASSGGDTWPRNEQFF. This chain links TRBV2 with TRBJ2-1; D possibly matches TRBD1 or TRBD2 (6 bases each). V gave up 4 bases and J gave up 6 bases, with 19 bases separating them. The CDR3 runs 16 residues. The germline V gene encodes CDR1 SNHLY and CDR2 FYNNEI.

This clone was found many times. V is TRBV7-6 and J is TRBJ2-5; D might be TRBD2 (6 bases). The CDR3 extends over 14 amino acids. Trimming left V 8 bases short and J 4 bases short, with 17 bases between. Germline V gives CDR1 SGHVS, CDR2 FNYEAQ. The CDR3 is CASFGRSYVETQYF. CDR3 DNA: TGTGCCAGCTTCGGGAGAAGTTATGTAGAGACCCAGTACTTC.

Judged by abundance, this clone is medium-sized. In the same sample, other DNA sequences code for this CDR3. The chain couples TRBV19 to TRBJ2-5; 9 positions agree with TRBD2. The J segment lost 5 bases and the V segment lost 7 bases, leaving 11 bases of the junction unmatched. This CDR3 region has 15 residues. Germline V gene lookup returns CDR1 LNHDA and CDR2 SQIVND (reference sequence). The CDR3 DNA reads as TGTGCCAGTAAGGAGGGGAGTAGCGGGAGTGAGACCCAGTACTTC. It codes for CASKEGSSGSETQYF.